This paragraph reports one T cell receptor (beta chain). Its antigen specificity is not known. No much larger clone exists at a distance of one base, and base qualities are not known. The data belong to a study of blood T cell repertoires in COVID-19 (dated by TCRdb to 2018 to 2021). Concerning the study at large: Samples from collaborators originated in the United States, Italy and Spain and spanned both the acute and convalescent phases of COVID-19. A de-identified subject ID, COVID-19 status, age in years and sex were almost always included in the sample metadata. Where available, HLA class I and class II types were obtained from metadata supplied by the sample provider rather than from assay-based typing. The material from the prospective study consisted of cDNA or gDNA derived from T cells, B-cell-depleted T cells, or PBMCs. Samples came from the ongoing ImmuneRACE study (first 160 participants) plus 1,254 subjects from 6 global collaborators. Deeply sampled blood TCRbeta repertoires from subjects exposed to, actively infected with, or recovered from COVID-19 were included in the dataset. The repertoires were released in a freely available public database intended as a resource for research on the immune response to SARS-CoV-2.

TCRbeta CDR3 regions were amplified from genomic DNA using the immunoSEQ Assay, a bias-controlled multiplex PCR. As for the authors' bioinformatics: The number of nucleated cells in each sample was estimated from the amplification of reference gene primers within the assay. To quantify the absolute abundance of each unique TCRbeta CDR3 rearrangement, sequence reads were collapsed and filtered. For each sample, productive Simpson clonality was calculated as the square root of Simpson's diversity index across productive rearrangements. The table comes from immuneACCESS by way of TCRdb, which keeps in-frame sequences with V and J called. Part of the clones is missing from these tables; in studies checked, under half for an unresolved V gene and the rest for unknown reasons. V and J calls and clone size come straight from that table; D and trimming were deduced from the DNA. The sample includes approximately 55,000 clones, with over 60% observed a single time. In total, the top ten clones hold 15% to 25% of the sample.

At one collaborating source in Seattle, patients were enrolled during active infection and were followed longitudinally through the course of disease. Each collaborating institution followed its own protocols to collect whole blood in K2EDTA tubes. For TCRbeta analysis, collaborators shipped samples as frozen whole blood, isolated PBMCs, or DNA extracted from either of those sample types. The full study reports these points: The amount of clinical and demographic metadata varied by source and participant and was provided uncurated.

The CDR3 numbers 15 residues from cysteine through phenylalanine. The read is trimmed to its CDR3 DNA, 45 bases read in frame from base 1. The germline V gene sets CDR1 to SQVTM and CDR2 to ANQGSEA. Trimmed from V: 6 bases; trimmed from J: 3 bases; junction bases lacking a gene match: 8. The V gene is TRBV29-1 and the J gene is TRBJ2-2; 9 central nucleotides agree with TRBD1. Material: peripheral blood. The sequence was collected from a man aged 25 to 40 with COVID-19, enrolled during active disease. CDR3 protein: CSVRGQGWDTGELFF. The bases read TGCAGCGTCAGGGGACAGGGTTGGGACACCGGGGAGCTGTTTTTT.